The clone carrying this TCR beta chain was observed many times. Antigen: not known. The CDR3 runs to 14 residues. Germline-derived CDR1 and CDR2 are SGHNT and YENEEA. Trimming cost V 5 bases and J 6 bases; bases outside gene matches: 10. This sample is part of a study of HIV-infected patients and healthy controls. Study-level findings and limits: Healthy control repertoires had roughly threefold more distinct CDR3s than untreated HIV+ repertoires, and higher Shannon diversity. Only sixteen HIV-infected individuals were processed, a major limit on how widely findings apply. Healthy controls shared more CDR3 sequences between individuals than HIV-infected patients did.

The repertoire came from unfractionated whole blood and reflected all unsorted peripheral T cells. Alpha and beta constant-region primers primed reverse transcription of approximately 500 ng RNA. Using multiplexing indices, alpha and beta chain libraries were generated apart by chain-specific third strand synthesis. The library got P5 and P7 elements plus a second index, then an approximately 23-cycle PCR. One entry per CDR3 protein, called by TCRdb with MiXCR from the 5' RACE reads. The sample carries about 24,000 distinct CDR3 sequences, 8.5% to 9% recorded once. The source of this sequence is an adult in good health. Sequenced input: blood. The chain has TRBV11-3 and TRBJ2-7; 7 nucleotides agree with TRBD1. DNA for the CDR3: TGTGCCAGCAGCCCTTCGACAGGGTTGGGCGAGCAGTACTTC. As protein: CASSPSTGLGEQYF.